This TCR beta chain was found in a study of shared T cell receptors in the human thymus. Assay: immunoSEQ multiplex PCR; the TCRdb copy retains only in-frame clones and omits some. The sample yields fewer than 700,000 clones, approximately 87% seen once. The CDR3 has 17 residues. Trimming stripped 0 bases from V and 2 bases from J, with 16 bases between. Germline V gene sequence: CDR1 LGHNA, CDR2 YNFKEQ. The sample was also reused in another study, on human thymus T cells. That source reports: Healthy Finnish infants undergoing corrective surgery for congenital heart defects provided the donor material.

Sequencing was done on a sample of thymocytes. J is TRBJ2-5 and V is TRBV4-2, with a tentative D call TRBD1 (5 bases). The sequence derives from a boy under two years old with a congenital heart defect. The DNA of the CDR3 is TGTGCCAGCAGCCAAGATTCGGTCCTCAGGGCACAAGAGACCCAGTACTTC. As protein: CASSQDSVLRAQETQYF.